This entry features one T cell receptor beta chain sequence. Its antigen is undetermined. The data stem from a study of cytomegalovirus exposure and HLA in healthy donors. Overall study results and limits: In vitro confirmation showed a few CMV-associated chains to be CMV antigen specific.

PCR used 60 Vbeta primers and 13 Jbeta primers. Profiled with immunoSEQ multiplex PCR; TCRdb holds only in-frame clones, not every one. The data show tens of thousands of clones, around 77% seen once. CDR3 length equals 16 residues. Germline CDR1 reads SNHLY; CDR2 reads FYNNEI. Trimming removed 8 bases at V and 0 bases at J, with 17 bases between. The gene calls are TRBV2 and TRBJ2-4, with D perhaps TRBD1 (6 bases). The clonotype was recovered from a man aged 30 to 39 in good health and CMV-seronegative. The source material was PBMCs. CDR3 coding DNA: TGTGCCAGCGGACCGACAGGAGGACTAGCCAAAAACATTCAGTACTTC. Translated: CASGPTGGLAKNIQYF. Full variable domain (missing parts from reference TRBV2 and TRBJ2-4): EPEVTQTPSHQVTQMGQEVILRCVPISNHLYFYWYRQILGQKVEFLVSFYNNEISEKSEIFDDQFSVERPDGSNFTLKIRSTKLEDSAMYFCASGPTGGLAKNIQYFGAGTRLSVL.